Listed below are T cell receptor beta chains from one sample, sequenced in a study of T cell responses to AZD1222 COVID-19 vaccine. The repertoire was sequenced with immunoSEQ multiplex PCR; TCRdb's copy has only in-frame clones and lacks some. Altogether some 130,000 clones are present, around 86% being singletons, with the ten largest covering about a fifth. The material was peripheral blood, obtained on day 0 of AZD1222 vaccination. The receptors here all came from an adult in good health. Each CDR3 is given with its conserved first and last residue. D genes are given only for firm matches. Clone sizes are given selectively: once, few, many, or a class where the clone is expanded.

D gene	V gene	J gene	clone size	CDR3 protein	CDR3 DNA
-	TRBV6-6	TRBJ2-7	-	CASSYIDEQYF	TGTGCCAGCAGTTACATCGACGAGCAGTACTTC
-	TRBV28	TRBJ2-7	-	CASSLFRGEQYF	TGTGCCAGCAGTTTATTCAGGGGTGAGCAGTACTTC
TRBD1	TRBV19	TRBJ1-5	-	CATKGQGALQPQHF	TGTGCCACAAAGGGACAGGGGGCCCTACAGCCCCAGCATTTT
TRBD1	TRBV5-1	TRBJ1-1	-	CASSWGQEAYEAFF	TGCGCCAGCAGCTGGGGACAGGAGGCTTATGAAGCTTTCTTT
-	TRBV11-2	TRBJ1-1	-	CASSLARGRARTEAFF	TGTGCCAGCAGCTTGGCCCGGGGGAGGGCGCGGACTGAAGCTTTCTTT
-	TRBV11-2	TRBJ1-5	-	CASSLSDNQPQHF	TGTGCCAGCAGCTTGTCCGACAATCAGCCCCAGCATTTT
TRBD1	TRBV7-9	TRBJ2-7	once	CASSSPGTGGHEQYF	TGTGCCAGCAGCTCGCCAGGGACAGGGGGCCACGAGCAGTACTTC
TRBD2	TRBV6-5	TRBJ2-1	-	CASRPAGGDNEQFF	TGTGCCAGCAGACCAGCGGGGGGGGACAATGAGCAGTTCTTC
TRBD1	TRBV7-6	TRBJ1-1	-	CASSPRTGGDDTEAFF	TGTGCCAGCAGCCCACGGACAGGGGGGGACGACACTGAAGCTTTCTTT
TRBD2	TRBV7-2	TRBJ2-7	-	CASSLASGGTKKQYF	TGTGCCAGCAGCTTAGCATCTGGGGGGACTAAGAAGCAGTACTTC
-	TRBV21-1	TRBJ1-1	-	CASSPSGAPNTEAFF	TGTGCCAGCAGCCCATCCGGGGCTCCGAACACTGAAGCTTTCTTT
TRBD2	TRBV7-3	TRBJ2-7	-	CASSSSGGYEQYF	TGTGCCAGCAGCTCCAGCGGGGGGTACGAGCAGTACTTC
TRBD1	TRBV10-1	TRBJ2-7	few	CASRTGSYEQYF	TGCGCCAGCCGGACAGGGTCCTACGAGCAGTACTTC
-	TRBV10-3	TRBJ1-2	-	CAISESGPDDGYTF	TGTGCCATCAGTGAGTCGGGGCCAGACGATGGCTACACCTTC
-	TRBV5-6	TRBJ1-5	-	CASSNYKNYSNQPQHF	TGTGCCAGCAGCAACTACAAAAACTATAGCAATCAGCCCCAGCATTTT
-	TRBV7-2	TRBJ2-1	-	CASSLTGAPYNEQFF	TGTGCCAGCAGCTTAACCGGGGCGCCCTACAATGAGCAGTTCTTC
-	TRBV7-2	TRBJ1-1	-	CASSMGLLGTEAFF	TGTGCCAGCAGTATGGGATTACTGGGCACTGAAGCTTTCTTT
TRBD1	TRBV28	TRBJ1-4	once	CASRLGTGGLVKLFF	TGTGCCAGCAGACTGGGGACAGGGGGCTTGGTAAAACTGTTTTTT
TRBD1	TRBV10-3	TRBJ2-3	-	CAIGTGQLTDTQYF	TGTGCCATCGGGACAGGGCAACTCACAGATACGCAGTATTTT
-	TRBV6-5	TRBJ1-6	-	CASSYLQGDNSPLHF	TGTGCCAGCAGTTACTTGCAGGGAGATAATTCACCCCTCCACTTT
-	TRBV25-1	TRBJ1-1	-	CASTDASGVYTEAFF	TGTGCCAGCACCGACGCCTCAGGGGTTTACACTGAAGCTTTCTTT
-	TRBV6-5	TRBJ2-7	few	CASSYSSLIFPYEQYF	TGTGCCAGCAGTTACTCGAGTCTAATTTTCCCCTACGAGCAGTACTTC
-	TRBV19	TRBJ1-2	-	CASSARSRTPQPHYGYTF	TGTGCCAGTAGCGCACGCAGTAGGACACCGCAGCCGCACTATGGCTACACCTTC
-	TRBV2	TRBJ1-5	-	CASDLGGNQPQHF	TGTGCCAGCGACTTGGGAGGCAATCAGCCCCAGCATTTT
TRBD2	TRBV15	TRBJ2-1	-	CATSRRLGTSGDPRDEQFF	TGTGCCACCAGCAGACGCCTCGGGACTAGCGGGGACCCGAGGGACGAGCAGTTCTTC
-	TRBV19	TRBJ1-1	-	CASSIRGLDTEAFF	TGTGCCAGTAGTATACGGGGTTTGGACACTGAAGCTTTCTTT
-	TRBV7-2	TRBJ1-3	-	CASSPATDHGNTIYF	TGTGCCAGCAGCCCAGCGACAGATCACGGAAACACCATATATTTT
TRBD1	TRBV4-1	TRBJ2-2	-	CASTSPSGGGSTGELFF	TGCGCCAGCACCTCTCCCTCAGGGGGCGGGTCGACCGGGGAGCTGTTTTTT
-	TRBV5-1	TRBJ2-1	-	CASSLVVSSYNEQFF	TGCGCCAGCAGCTTGGTGGTGAGCTCCTACAATGAGCAGTTCTTC
-	TRBV6-4	TRBJ2-7	-	CASSDPFTTGVTYEQYF	TGTGCCAGCAGTGACCCTTTTACGACGGGGGTTACCTACGAGCAGTACTTC
TRBD1	TRBV18	TRBJ1-2	few	CASSPQTGQGISGYTF	TGTGCCAGCTCACCACAGACCGGACAGGGGATCAGTGGCTACACCTTC
TRBD1	TRBV15	TRBJ1-5	-	CATSMIQGAGQPQHF	TGTGCCACCAGCATGATCCAGGGGGCAGGGCAGCCCCAGCATTTT
-	TRBV6-5	TRBJ2-7	-	CASSSWPYEQYF	TGTGCCAGCAGCAGTTGGCCCTACGAGCAGTACTTC
-	TRBV2	TRBJ1-4	-	CASSEREGEKLFF	TGTGCCAGCAGTGAAAGGGAAGGTGAAAAACTGTTTTTT
-	TRBV28	TRBJ1-5	many	CASSLIQDNQPQHF	TGTGCCAGCAGTTTAATCCAGGACAATCAGCCCCAGCATTTT
-	TRBV28	TRBJ2-7	-	CASSPGRGYEQYF	TGTGCCAGCAGCCCCGGACGGGGCTACGAGCAGTACTTC
-	TRBV7-2	TRBJ1-5	-	CASSLRGGDQPQHF	TGTGCCAGCAGCTTAAGGGGTGGCGATCAGCCCCAGCATTTT
-	TRBV19	TRBJ1-1	-	CASRGGQGGNTEAFF	TGTGCCAGTCGAGGGGGGCAGGGAGGCAACACTGAAGCTTTCTTT
TRBD1	TRBV11-2	TRBJ1-5	-	CASSRGTVGNQPQHF	TGTGCCAGCAGCCGAGGGACAGTTGGCAATCAGCCCCAGCATTTT
-	TRBV5-1	TRBJ1-2	-	CASSLDGGIYGYTF	TGCGCCAGCAGCTTGGATGGCGGGATCTATGGCTACACCTTC
-	TRBV6-5	TRBJ2-1	-	CASSPLSLVYNEQFF	TGTGCCAGCAGTCCCCTTTCCCTGGTCTACAATGAGCAGTTCTTC
-	TRBV7-8	TRBJ1-5	-	CASSPIGGSQPQHF	TGTGCCAGCAGCCCGATAGGGGGGAGTCAGCCCCAGCATTTT
TRBD1	TRBV27	TRBJ2-7	-	CASSLNRGLAEQYF	TGTGCCAGCAGCCTCAACAGGGGGCTGGCCGAGCAGTACTTC
-	TRBV7-2	TRBJ1-5	-	CASSIRAFNQPQHF	TGTGCCAGCAGCATCCGGGCCTTCAATCAGCCCCAGCATTTT
-	TRBV7-6	TRBJ2-2	-	CASSSRAGLKANTGELFF	TGTGCCAGCAGCTCCCGGGCGGGGCTCAAAGCGAACACCGGGGAGCTGTTTTTT
-	TRBV6-2/TRBV6-3	TRBJ1-6	-	CASSFSGAGTLLHF	TGTGCCAGCAGTTTCTCAGGGGCCGGTACTCTCCTCCACTTT
-	TRBV30	TRBJ1-3	-	CAWRRDSGNTIYF	TGTGCCTGGAGGAGAGACAGTGGAAACACCATATATTTT
TRBD2	TRBV24-1	TRBJ2-1	once	CATSDFSGWRNEQFF	TGTGCCACCAGTGATTTTAGCGGGTGGAGGAATGAGCAGTTCTTC
-	TRBV10-2	TRBJ1-6	-	CASSDGRGSISPLHF	TGCGCCAGCAGTGATGGGCGAGGGTCGATTTCACCCCTCCACTTT
TRBD1	TRBV5-6	TRBJ1-2	-	CASSATGAQFIYGYTF	TGTGCCAGCAGCGCCACAGGGGCCCAATTCATTTATGGCTACACCTTC
-	TRBV5-6	TRBJ1-6	-	CASSRRYGGSYNSPLHF	TGTGCCAGCAGCCGCAGGTATGGGGGAAGTTATAATTCACCCCTCCACTTT
-	TRBV11-3	TRBJ1-3	-	CASSAGMGDSPTIYF	TGTGCCAGCAGCGCCGGGATGGGGGACTCCCCCACCATATATTTT
-	TRBV4-3	TRBJ2-3	-	CASSQDHLTPRGTDTQYF	TGCGCCAGCAGCCAAGATCACTTAACTCCCCGCGGCACAGATACGCAGTATTTT
-	TRBV5-1	TRBJ2-2	-	CASSSRQVANTGELFF	TGCGCCAGCAGCTCGAGACAGGTCGCGAACACCGGGGAGCTGTTTTTT
TRBD1	TRBV3-1/TRBV3-2	TRBJ1-2	-	CASSSGQGALGYTF	TGTGCCAGCAGTAGCGGACAGGGGGCTCTCGGCTACACCTTC
-	TRBV5-6	TRBJ1-2	-	CASSLPRAAEKGYTF	TGTGCCAGCAGCTTGCCGCGGGCCGCGGAGAAGGGCTACACCTTC
TRBD2	TRBV5-4	TRBJ2-3	-	CASSGPGGRDTDTQYF	TGTGCCAGCAGCGGACCGGGGGGGCGGGACACAGATACGCAGTATTTT
TRBD1	TRBV15	TRBJ2-2	once	CATSRNRGTGRNTGELFF	TGTGCCACCAGCAGGAATAGAGGGACAGGGAGGAACACCGGGGAGCTGTTTTTT
-	TRBV7-2	TRBJ2-5	once	CASSLERFPGAAQYF	TGTGCCAGCAGCTTAGAGAGGTTTCCCGGCGCCGCCCAGTACTTC
TRBD2	TRBV2	TRBJ2-2	-	CASKRVAGDTGELFF	TGTGCCAGCAAAAGGGTAGCGGGGGACACCGGGGAGCTGTTTTTT